This TCR beta chain appears in the sequencing data of a study of cytomegalovirus exposure and HLA in healthy donors. 60 Vbeta and 13 Jbeta primers were used in PCR. Sequencing was performed with immunoSEQ multiplex PCR; in TCRdb, only in-frame clones are kept and a portion is missing. The table shows around 140,000 clones, with about 77% occurring only once. Trimming took off 3 bases at V and 1 base at J, with 15 bases between the two ends. The CDR3 runs 16 residues. CDR1 is SGHDN and CDR2 is FVKESK in the germline V gene. Sequenced sample: PBMCs. This receptor was taken from a female donor in good health and CMV-seronegative. J is TRBJ2-5 and V is TRBV14, with TRBD1 as a possible D gene (6 bases). DNA for the CDR3: TGTGCCAGCAGCCAGATACAGGGTAGGGGCCAAGAGACCCAGTACTTC. Its protein is CASSQIQGRGQETQYF.